These T cell receptor beta chains were read from a single sample in a study of shared clonotypes between healthy human individuals. Clones were read by immunoSEQ multiplex PCR, and TCRdb kept only the in-frame ones, dropping some. Here the sample spans roughly 1 million clones, about 70% being singletons. Sequencing input: memory CD4+ T cells sorted from blood. The receptors stem from a man younger than 30 in good health. CDR3s include the opening cysteine and the closing phenylalanine or tryptophan. A D gene is named only where the DNA matches it firmly. Clone size appears in some rows only: once, few, many, or a class for an expanded clone.

j_gene,d_gene,abundance,v_gene,CDR3nt,CDR3aa
TRBJ1-6,NA,NA,TRBV30,TGTGCCTGGAGCCCACAGGGTCTTAGTTCACCCCTCCACTTT,CAWSPQGLSSPLHF
TRBJ2-1,NA,NA,TRBV28,TGTGCCAGCAGTAGCCCTCTCTACAATGAGCAGTTCTTC,CASSSPLYNEQFF
TRBJ2-3,TRBD2,NA,TRBV9,TGTGCCAGCAGCGTAAGCGGGGGACGCACAGATACGCAGTATTTT,CASSVSGGRTDTQYF
TRBJ2-5,TRBD1,NA,TRBV5-1,TGCGCCAGCAGCCTGACAGGGGAACGAGAGACCCAGTACTTC,CASSLTGERETQYF
TRBJ2-1,NA,NA,TRBV9,TGTGCCAGCAGCGTAGCTCCCCGGGGGCAGGGAAATGAGCAGTTCTTC,CASSVAPRGQGNEQFF
TRBJ2-1,NA,NA,TRBV29-1,TGCAGCGTGACCCGGGACATTATTACAAATGAGCAGTTCTTC,CSVTRDIITNEQFF
TRBJ1-3,NA,NA,TRBV28,TGTGCCAGCAGTTTTCCCGCCGCAGGCCGCTCTGGAAACACCATATATTTT,CASSFPAAGRSGNTIYF
TRBJ2-2,TRBD2,many,TRBV2,TGTGCCAGCAGCTTTCAGACTAGCGTCACCGGGGAGCTGTTTTTT,CASSFQTSVTGELFF
TRBJ1-5,TRBD1,NA,TRBV25-1,TGTGCCAGCGGACAGGGGGATCAGCCCCAGCATTTT,CASGQGDQPQHF
TRBJ1-1,NA,once,TRBV27,TGTGCCAGCAGTTTAGTAAGGGGGAGCGCTGAAGCTTTCTTT,CASSLVRGSAEAFF
TRBJ2-7,NA,NA,TRBV6-1,TGTGCCAGCAGTGAATTCTTTAGGGGGACACGCTCCTACGAGCAGTACTTC,CASSEFFRGTRSYEQYF
TRBJ1-2,NA,few,TRBV19,TGTGCCAGTAGTAGGAGGGATGGTGGCTACACCTTC,CASSRRDGGYTF
TRBJ2-7,NA,NA,TRBV5-6,TGTGCCAGCAGCTTGGGGGCAGAGCAGTACTTC,CASSLGAEQYF
TRBJ2-6,NA,NA,TRBV7-9,TGTGCCAGCAGCTTAGGGGTTACCGGGGCCAACGTCCTGACTTTC,CASSLGVTGANVLTF
TRBJ2-2,NA,few,TRBV5-1,TGCGCCAGCAGCCGGAAGGATTCGGCAGGGCCCAACACCGGGGAGCTGTTTTTT,CASSRKDSAGPNTGELFF
TRBJ2-7,NA,NA,TRBV11-2,TGTGCCAGCAGCTTGGGGGGATCACTCGACGAGCAGTACTTC,CASSLGGSLDEQYF
TRBJ2-5,NA,NA,TRBV7-2,TGTGCCAGCAGCTTAGGGCGTGGGGTCCAAGAGACCCAGTACTTC,CASSLGRGVQETQYF
TRBJ2-1,TRBD2,NA,TRBV5-1,TGCGCCAGCAGAAGAAATAGCGGGTCCTACAATGAGCAGTTCTTC,CASRRNSGSYNEQFF
TRBJ2-7,NA,NA,TRBV10-2,TGCGCCAGCAGTGCGGGAGCCTACGAGCAGTACTTC,CASSAGAYEQYF
TRBJ1-3,TRBD1,NA,TRBV28,TGTGCCAGCATGGACAGGGGACCTGGAAACACCATATATTTT,CASMDRGPGNTIYF
TRBJ1-5,NA,few,TRBV6-1,TGTGCCAGCTCCAAGGGCCTCGAGTTCAATCAGCCCCAGCATTTT,CASSKGLEFNQPQHF
TRBJ1-1,NA,NA,TRBV30,TGTGCCTGGAGTGGGGAGTACCACACTGAAGCTTTCTTT,CAWSGEYHTEAFF
TRBJ2-3,TRBD2,NA,TRBV9,TGTGCCAGCAGCGTAGCGGCGGGAGTGGCAGATACGCAGTATTTT,CASSVAAGVADTQYF
TRBJ1-6,NA,NA,TRBV5-6,TGTGCCAGCAGCAGTACAGGGTATAATTCACCCCTCCACTTT,CASSSTGYNSPLHF
TRBJ1-4,TRBD1,NA,TRBV7-8,TGTGCCAGCAGCCAAACACCGGGACAGGGTCGGGAAAAACTGTTTTTT,CASSQTPGQGREKLFF
TRBJ1-2,NA,NA,TRBV28,TGTGCCAGCATCTCAGGCAGGCCCCCTCCCTATGGCTACACCTTC,CASISGRPPPYGYTF
TRBJ2-3,NA,once,TRBV19,TGTGCCAGTAGTATGGACACACTCCTCGATACGCAGTATTTT,CASSMDTLLDTQYF
TRBJ1-5,TRBD1,once,TRBV7-9,TGTGCCAGCAGCTTAGGCGGGGCAGGGGGCCCGCCCCAGCATTTT,CASSLGGAGGPPQHF
TRBJ2-5,NA,NA,TRBV6-5,TGTGCCAGCAAGCAACAGGTACAAGAGACCCAGTACTTC,CASKQQVQETQYF
TRBJ1-1,TRBD1,NA,TRBV5-1,TGCGCCAGCAGCGCGAGACAGGGGGTGGGTACTGAAGCTTTCTTT,CASSARQGVGTEAFF
TRBJ1-2,NA,NA,TRBV6-5,TGTGCCAGCTCCTCCGGACAGCGCTATGGCTACACCTTC,CASSSGQRYGYTF
TRBJ1-1,NA,NA,TRBV19,TGTGCCAGTACCTACTCTCGGACTGAAGCTTTCTTT,CASTYSRTEAFF
TRBJ2-7,NA,NA,TRBV30,TGTGCCTGGCGGGGACCCGTGCGTGGCGAGCAGTACTTC,CAWRGPVRGEQYF
TRBJ2-6,TRBD1,NA,TRBV2,TGTGCCAGCAGTTACATCGGACAGGGTAGGGCCAACGTCCTGACTTTC,CASSYIGQGRANVLTF
TRBJ1-2,TRBD1,NA,TRBV18,TGTGCCAGCTCACCCGGACAGGGGGATGGCTACACCTTC,CASSPGQGDGYTF
TRBJ2-1,NA,NA,TRBV27,TGTGCCAGCAGTTTACGGCGGGGTAGCTCCTACAATGAGCAGTTCTTC,CASSLRRGSSYNEQFF
TRBJ2-2,NA,NA,TRBV5-8,TGTGCCAGCAGACTTGGGATAAGAGCCGGGGAGCTGTTTTTT,CASRLGIRAGELFF
TRBJ2-7,TRBD1,few,TRBV2,TGTGCCAGCAGTGAAGCGCTTGATAGGGGGCGCGAGCAGTACTTC,CASSEALDRGREQYF
TRBJ2-5,TRBD2,NA,TRBV2,TGTGCCAGCGCTGATGGGACTAGCGGAAGCAAAGAGACCCAGTACTTC,CASADGTSGSKETQYF
TRBJ1-6,TRBD1,NA,TRBV5-1,TGCGCCAGCAGCCCACGACAGGGAGTAAATTCACCCCTCCACTTT,CASSPRQGVNSPLHF
TRBJ2-7,NA,NA,TRBV5-5,TGTGCCAGCGCGACAGTTGGGTACGAGCAGTACTTC,CASATVGYEQYF
TRBJ2-6,NA,few,TRBV27,TGTGCCAGCAGTCCCTCATCCTCTGGGGCCAACGTCCTGACTTTC,CASSPSSSGANVLTF
TRBJ2-2,NA,NA,TRBV29-1,TGCAGCGTTTCCGGGACAATGAACACCGGGGAGCTGTTTTTT,CSVSGTMNTGELFF
TRBJ2-6,NA,few,TRBV30,TGTGCCTGGAAATTGGGACTCTCTGGGGCCAACGTCCTGACTTTC,CAWKLGLSGANVLTF
TRBJ1-2,NA,few,TRBV9,TGTGCCAGCAGCGTTGACACTAACTATGGCTACACCTTC,CASSVDTNYGYTF
TRBJ2-7,NA,NA,TRBV6-6,TGTGCCAGCTGCCGTGTAAAGGATTCCTACGAGCAGTACTTC,CASCRVKDSYEQYF
TRBJ1-5,NA,NA,TRBV9,TGTGCCAGCAGCGCAGGTTCCGGAGGACAGCCCCAGCATTTT,CASSAGSGGQPQHF
TRBJ2-1,NA,NA,TRBV7-2,TGTGCCAGCAGCTTGGATATCGGGAGTTCCTACAATGAGCAGTTCTTC,CASSLDIGSSYNEQFF
TRBJ1-2,NA,NA,TRBV2,TGTGCCAGCGGGGGATTGCAGTCCTATGGCTACACCTTC,CASGGLQSYGYTF
TRBJ2-4,NA,NA,TRBV7-2,TGTGCCAGCAGCTTGGTAGCCAAAAACATTCAGTACTTC,CASSLVAKNIQYF
TRBJ1-2,NA,NA,TRBV16,TGTGCCAGCAACCCGTCCGGGGTCGGGAGCGGGGGCTACACCTTC,CASNPSGVGSGGYTF
TRBJ1-1,NA,NA,TRBV4-3,TGCGCCAGCAGCCAAACACTGAGGGGGACTGAAGCTTTCTTT,CASSQTLRGTEAFF
TRBJ2-3,TRBD2,NA,TRBV5-1,TGCGCCAGCAGCTCGGCTAGCGGGGGGGGCACAGATACGCAGTATTTT,CASSSASGGGTDTQYF
TRBJ2-3,NA,NA,TRBV29-1,TGCAGCGTTCGATTAGGCACAGATACGCAGTATTTT,CSVRLGTDTQYF
TRBJ2-2,TRBD1,NA,TRBV7-9,TGTGCCAACCTAGGGACAGAAAGCACCGGGGAGCTGTTTTTT,CANLGTESTGELFF